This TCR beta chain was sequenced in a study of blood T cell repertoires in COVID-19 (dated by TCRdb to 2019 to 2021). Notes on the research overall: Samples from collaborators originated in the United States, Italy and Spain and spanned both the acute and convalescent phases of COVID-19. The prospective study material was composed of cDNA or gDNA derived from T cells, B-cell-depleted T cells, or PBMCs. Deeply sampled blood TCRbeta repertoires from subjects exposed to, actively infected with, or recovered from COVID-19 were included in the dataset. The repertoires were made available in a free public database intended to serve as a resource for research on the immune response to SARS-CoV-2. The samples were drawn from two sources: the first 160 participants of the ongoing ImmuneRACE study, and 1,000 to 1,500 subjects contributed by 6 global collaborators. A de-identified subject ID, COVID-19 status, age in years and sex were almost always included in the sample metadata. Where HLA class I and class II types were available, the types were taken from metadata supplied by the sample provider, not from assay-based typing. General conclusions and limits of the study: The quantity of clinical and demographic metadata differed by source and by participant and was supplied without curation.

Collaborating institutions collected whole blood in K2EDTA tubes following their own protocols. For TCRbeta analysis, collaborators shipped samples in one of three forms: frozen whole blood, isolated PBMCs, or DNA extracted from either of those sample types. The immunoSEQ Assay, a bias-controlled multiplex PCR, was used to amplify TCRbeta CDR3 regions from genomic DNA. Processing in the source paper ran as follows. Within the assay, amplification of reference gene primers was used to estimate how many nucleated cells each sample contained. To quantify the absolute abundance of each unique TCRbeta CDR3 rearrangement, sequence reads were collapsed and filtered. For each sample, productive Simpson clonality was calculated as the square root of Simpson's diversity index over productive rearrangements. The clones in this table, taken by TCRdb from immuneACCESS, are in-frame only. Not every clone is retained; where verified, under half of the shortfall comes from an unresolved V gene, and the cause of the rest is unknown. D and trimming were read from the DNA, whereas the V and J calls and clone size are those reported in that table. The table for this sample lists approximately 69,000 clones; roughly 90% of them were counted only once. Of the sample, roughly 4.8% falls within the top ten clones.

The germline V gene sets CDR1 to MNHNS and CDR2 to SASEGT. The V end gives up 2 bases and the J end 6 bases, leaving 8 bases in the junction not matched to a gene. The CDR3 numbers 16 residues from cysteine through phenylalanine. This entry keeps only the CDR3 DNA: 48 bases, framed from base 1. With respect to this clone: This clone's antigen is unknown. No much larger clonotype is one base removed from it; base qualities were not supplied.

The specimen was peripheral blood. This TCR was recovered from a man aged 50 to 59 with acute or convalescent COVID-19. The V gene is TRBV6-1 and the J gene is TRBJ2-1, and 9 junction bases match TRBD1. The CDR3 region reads CASSERDRVVGNEQFF. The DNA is TGTGCCAGCAGTGAACGGGACAGGGTAGTAGGCAATGAGCAGTTCTTC.